This T cell receptor beta chain was documented in a study of shared clonotypes between healthy human individuals. Regarding the study as a whole: Inspection by rarefaction showed sorted-subset sequencing to be incomplete despite large depth. Among donors, sharing of clonotypes was expected to be affected by sequencing depth. About 5.2% was the fraction of naive CD4 clonotypes found shared across four donors. The genetic and exposure-history diversity represented was limited by few donors.

The CDR3 is 12 residues long. Germline V gene lookup returns CDR1 MDHEN and CDR2 SYDVKM. V was shortened by 6 bases and J by 6 bases, with 11 bases between the two germline ends. As to this clone: What it recognizes is unknown.

Assay used: immunoSEQ multiplex PCR; TCRdb lists only in-frame clones, some missing. The profile shows 2,500,000 or so clones, roughly 90% of them singletons. This TCR came from a man younger than 35 in good health. Some clones in this sample may be carry-over from other donors' samples. The chain links TRBV28 to TRBJ1-2; no firm D call. Sequenced input: naive CD4+ T cells from PBMCs. Subset denoted: CD45RA+ positively selected. This CDR3 is CASSIPMNGYTF. CDR3 coding DNA: TGTGCCAGCAGCATCCCCATGAATGGCTACACCTTC.